This record covers a single T cell receptor beta chain. There is no known antigen for this receptor. Base-call qualities are not available, and no considerably larger clone is one nucleotide away. In total, roughly 710 healthy bone marrow donors made up the cohort. At the time of sampling, all cohort members were nominally healthy, though unrecorded immune exposures were likely present. The donor tested CMV seronegative, placing the donor among the 350 or so seronegative members of the cohort. Every donor gave a peripheral blood sample, and the peripheral blood mononuclear cells from that sample were used for TCR beta sequencing. The Qiagen DNeasy Blood Extraction Kit was used to extract genomic DNA from the blood cell samples. This sample is drawn from a study of cytomegalovirus exposure and HLA in healthy donors (dated by TCRdb to the late 2010s). Concerning the study at large: An earlier analysis of roughly 630 of the donors reported 250 to 350 Gb of sequence data and around 110 million unique TCR beta sequences from 190 million or so T cells. An early release that covered about 640 HLA-typed donors contained 250 to 350 gigabases of sequencing data and tens of millions of unique TCR sequences. Among the approximately 400 genotyped donors, around 79% belonged to the genetic ancestry cluster associated with self-reported Caucasian donors. The aim of the study was to test whether cataloging public T cell receptors could identify signatures of past pathogen exposure. The T cell repertoires of under 700 subjects were profiled by immunosequencing and related to cytomegalovirus serostatus. A separate validation cohort of more than 100 different subjects was used in addition to the roughly 700-subject first cohort. To predict cytomegalovirus infection status, the study combined high-throughput TCR immunosequencing, statistical association of individual TCRs with disease status, and machine learning. A later analysis re-examined previously published TCR beta repertoires from about 700 donors and added high-resolution HLA genotyping to investigate patterns of TCR occurrence. In the later analysis, no new phenotypic data were used to find candidate immune exposures; instead, reliance was placed on TCR beta sequences and their occurrence across donors. An earlier analysis of several hundred of the donors applied high-throughput TCR beta sequencing to assess whether each TCR beta V gene segment acted as functional or pseudogenic. Donor age, sex, ethnicity and CMV serostatus were compiled alongside the repertoire data. In a later genetic analysis, genome-wide SNP genotypes for about 60% of the 666 donors were used, and that subset was treated as a discovery cohort. All discovery cohort repertoires had been generated on a single sequencing platform. HLA typing covered class I and class II loci at four-digit resolution. The number of typed donors differed by locus: about 620-640 for A, B, C, DRB1 and DQB1; 500 to 550 for DQA1; 606 for DPA1; and around 490 for DPB1. Four or five DR-DQ haplotypes were treated as single units for association and clustering because of strong linkage in the cohort. Across 300 to 400 genotyped donors of the cohort, an average of about 240,000 unique TCR beta nucleotide sequences per donor were sequenced, and roughly a sixth of those sequences were non-productive. The research as a whole found: Specific HLA alleles were associated with 16,951 TCR beta sequences at a false discovery rate of 0.05 in a later analysis. Some IMGT-functional V segments, including TRBV6-2 and TRBV6-3, could not be told apart with the 87-base-pair reads, so those segments were excluded. A further reported finding was that TCR beta sequences accurately predicted the HLA-A and HLA-B alleles for most subjects in the first cohort. In a later genetic analysis, a missense DCLRE1C variant was associated with V-gene and J-gene trimming of TCR beta chains, and the association was replicated in an independent cohort. Roughly uniform sequencing depth across donors was assumed in presence/absence analyses, although this assumption may not hold. According to a later analysis, most CMV-associated TCR beta chains appeared to be HLA-restricted, and the HLA associations seemed to be driven largely by CMV exposure. In both the original and validation cohorts, the classifier was reported to diagnose cytomegalovirus status with high specificity and sensitivity. The study listed 150 to 200 TCR beta chains as associated with cytomegalovirus. The authors suggested that the approach could potentially be extended to other disease states and immunological phenotypes. In an earlier analysis of roughly 500 of the donors, most TCR beta V segments appeared in productive rearrangements about 87% or about 30% of the time, broadly matching IMGT annotations. A later analysis reported that several top co-occurrence clusters appeared linked to parvovirus B19, influenza, CMV and Epstein-Barr virus. In vitro tests confirmed that a few of the cytomegalovirus-associated TCR beta chains recognize cytomegalovirus antigens. For the cohort, immune exposure information was limited to CMV serostatus. In a later genetic analysis, fewer N-insertions in productive TCRs were reported among donors in an Asian-associated ancestry cluster than the roughly 640-donor mean. Correlated functional status among segregating V segments might be attributable to linkage disequilibrium, but an unknown experimental factor could not be ruled out. Because HLA typing was unavailable for some donors at each locus, only the typed subset was used in association tests. Because counts were too low, seventeen rarely observed V segments, including chromosome 9 orphons, were excluded from the earlier analysis of 587 of the donors. This cohort had only TCR beta chains sequenced, and the lack of alpha or paired-chain data limited which features could be detected. When HLA alleles, especially DR and DQ, strongly co-occurred, TCR associations were difficult to assign to individual alleles. A group of highly shared sequence variants was considered likely to be a technical artifact of the sequencing pipeline. Most TCR sequences were seen in very few donors, while some public TCRs were found in many individuals. In a later analysis, HLA-associated TCR beta chains were found to be more clonally expanded and to have lower generation probabilities than equally common non-associated chains. A later analysis found that TCR association rates varied across HLA loci, with DRB1 alleles showing the most associated TCRs and HLA-C alleles the fewest.

The germline ends are 6 bases apart after V is trimmed by 3 bases and J by 1 base. Measured from the cysteine to the phenylalanine, the CDR3 is 13 residues long. The only DNA kept is the CDR3, 39 bases in frame from the first base. The germline V gene (reference sequence) supplies CDR1 WNHNN and CDR2 SYGVQD. The library was made by the immunoSEQ multiplex PCR assay. A mixture of 60 forward primers for TCR Vbeta segments and 13 reverse primers for TCR Jbeta segments was used in the multiplex PCR. Amplification of the CDR3 region of rearranged TCR beta genes was performed with a multiplex PCR assay on genomic DNA. On the Illumina HiSeq System, the amplified TCR beta libraries were sequenced as 87-base-pair reads. As for how the authors treated the data: Across the 600 to 700 repertoires, a later analysis counted 78 million or so unique TCR beta chains, 8.5 million to 12 million of which were shared by at least two donors. To remove PCR and sequencing errors, raw reads were error-corrected and collapsed into unique sequences using a nearest-neighbor algorithm that merged closely related sequences. V, D and J gene segments were assigned by aligning CDR3 sequences to IMGT reference sequences. For a sequence to be retained, a match of at least six nucleotides was required to both a V gene segment and a J gene segment. Rearrangements were classified as productive when the CDR3 lacked stop codons and remained in frame with V and J, and all other rearrangements were classified as non-productive. Following IMGT convention, CDR3 was defined as the stretch from the second conserved V-encoded cysteine up to the conserved J-encoded phenylalanine. In an earlier analysis of some 550 of the donors, sequences lacking an unambiguous match to a single V gene segment were excluded. In an earlier analysis of almost 600 of the donors, a V segment was called functional when productive rearrangements were above 56.7%, and segregating when the standard deviation between donors exceeded 5%. A statistical classification framework was built to diagnose cytomegalovirus status from the catalog of TCR beta chain sequences. V and J gene assignment, in a later analysis, came from comparing TCR nucleotide sequences with IMGT/GENE-DB human TR gene sequences. The TCRdist pipeline was used in a later analysis to assign CDR3 sequences and most-parsimonious VDJ recombination scenarios. In a later analysis, each TCR beta chain was defined by its CDR3 amino acid sequence together with its V-gene family, and reads without a unique V-gene family were excluded. In a later analysis, fewer than 600 highly shared, low-generation-probability nucleotide sequences were removed to address suspected cross-contamination and a sequencing artifact. A later analysis calculated a clonal expansion index for each public chain from normalized within-repertoire ranks of inferred template counts. Generation probabilities in a later analysis came from a VDJ recombination model fitted to out-of-frame rearrangements, and those results were checked against IGoR. In a later analysis, TCR-TCR, TCR-HLA and TCR-CMV co-occurrence was scored with hypergeometric tests, and a repertoire-size bias correction was applied to TCR pairs. In a later analysis, false discovery rates were estimated by permuting HLA or CMV assignments 20 times. In a later analysis, co-occurring TCRs were grouped using DBSCAN, and TCRdist sequence similarity was added for clustering within HLA-allele-positive subsets. Co-occurrence clustering excluded repertoires with fewer than 30,000 or more than 120,000 public chains, plus five with anomalous nucleotide sharing. TCRdb retrieved this table from immuneACCESS and kept in-frame rearrangements only. Not all clones are present; in checked studies, unresolved V genes account for under half, and no reason is known for the remainder. The V and J calls and the clone size are those of that table, but D and trimming were determined from the DNA. A total of around 230,000 clones appear in this sample, more than 70% of them only once. About 0.45% of the sample is held by the ten biggest clonotypes.

Sequencing input: PBMCs. The sequence was collected from a boy between 5 and 17 years old in good health and CMV-seronegative. The chain is made from TRBV10-1 and TRBJ2-5, with no confidently assigned D gene. The CDR3 region has the sequence CASSDYSQETQYF. The DNA sequence is given as TGCGCCAGCAGTGACTACAGCCAAGAGACCCAGTACTTC.